The rows below give T cell receptor beta chains drawn from one sample of a study of blood T cell repertoires in COVID-19. TCRdb's table, derived via immunoSEQ multiplex PCR, lists solely in-frame clones and lacks some. The sample carries roughly 170,000 clones, 85% to 90% recorded once. The sequencing input was peripheral blood. The receptors were sampled from a man aged 70-80 years with active or convalescent COVID-19. Each CDR3 is given with its conserved first and last residue. D genes are given only for firm matches.

D gene	V gene	J gene	CDR3 protein	CDR3 DNA
.	TRBV6-2/TRBV6-3	TRBJ1-2	CASSRARVDYGYTF	TGTGCCAGCAGCCGGGCCAGGGTGGACTATGGCTACACCTTC
.	TRBV27	TRBJ2-2	CASKGTSGGELFF	TGTGCCAGCAAGGGGACATCAGGCGGGGAGCTGTTTTTT
TRBD1	TRBV19	TRBJ1-2	CASDDRGLYGYTF	TGTGCCAGTGACGACAGGGGGCTTTATGGCTACACCTTC
.	TRBV19	TRBJ1-2	CASSPTGVNYGYTF	TGTGCCAGTAGCCCGACAGGAGTTAACTATGGCTACACCTTC
.	TRBV6-2/TRBV6-3	TRBJ2-6	CASSYSGAGANVLTF	TGTGCCAGCAGTTACTCTGGGGCGGGGGCCAACGTCCTGACTTTC
TRBD2	TRBV12-3/TRBV12-4	TRBJ2-3	CASTWGGTDTQYF	TGTGCCAGCACCTGGGGGGGGACAGATACGCAGTATTTT
.	TRBV28	TRBJ2-2	CATHTRGNTGELFF	TGTGCCACCCATACCAGGGGTAACACCGGGGAGCTGTTTTTT
.	TRBV10-1	TRBJ2-7	CAIRGREPPYEQYF	TGCGCCATCAGGGGGCGGGAGCCCCCCTACGAGCAGTACTTC
TRBD1	TRBV10-3	TRBJ1-1	CAISERASGGTEAFF	TGTGCCATCAGTGAGAGGGCATCAGGGGGCACTGAAGCTTTCTTT
.	TRBV12-3/TRBV12-4	TRBJ1-6	CASRVDRTTPLHF	TGTGCCAGCAGGGTAGACAGGACGACACCCCTCCACTTT
TRBD2	TRBV6-5	TRBJ2-1	CASSYSGGRPAEQFF	TGTGCCAGCAGTTACTCGGGCGGGAGACCAGCTGAGCAGTTCTTC
TRBD1	TRBV3-1/TRBV3-2	TRBJ2-1	CASSSGQGLYNEQFF	TGTGCCAGCAGCTCCGGACAGGGCCTCTACAATGAGCAGTTCTTC
.	TRBV6-5	TRBJ1-2	CAGGAGRVANYGYTF	TGTGCCGGGGGAGCAGGGAGGGTCGCTAACTATGGCTACACCTTC
.	TRBV7-6	TRBJ1-1	CASSLTELNTEAFF	TGTGCCAGCAGCTTGACAGAGCTGAACACTGAAGCTTTCTTT